The clone carrying this T cell receptor (beta chain) was seen at least ten times. Its antigen is as yet unknown. The data originate from a study of regulatory T cells in long-lasting Graves disease. Study-wide findings and caveats: TRBV28 was favored in persistent disease, as were TRBJ1-2 and TRBJ2-5. Lower TCR diversity was seen in persistent Graves' patients than in newly diagnosed ones.

Time point reported: persistent/refractory GD, antithyroid drugs over 5 years with positive TRAb. After RNA was extracted from PBMCs, the TCR library was made from it. This CDR3 contains 14 residues. Germline-derived CDR1 and CDR2 are SGHNT and YENEEA. Trimming removed 4 bases from V and 2 bases from J, with 12 bases in between. Arm-PCR of CDR3 regions and iRepertoire HTBI primers were used to build TCR beta libraries. From the multiplex PCR reads, TCRdb called clonotypes with MiXCR, one entry per CDR3 protein. The sample consists of roughly 400,000 distinct CDR3 sequences, roughly a fifth of them appearing once.

J is TRBJ2-7 and V is TRBV11-3, with D possibly TRBD1 on 5 matching bases. The sequence derives from a female donor with Graves disease. The specimen comprised peripheral blood mononuclear cells (PBMCs), sampled when the disease was refractory, from a patient treated with antithyroid drugs. The CDR3 DNA follows: TGTGCCAGCAGCTCTAACAGGAATCCCTACGAGCAGTACTTC. Translating it yields CASSSNRNPYEQYF.